A selection of T cell receptor beta chains follows, all from one sample in a study of blood T cell repertoires in COVID-19. Only in-frame clones appear in the TCRdb table, and some are missing; sequencing was by immunoSEQ multiplex PCR. The sample has approximately 140,000 clones; approximately 84% are singletons. Source material: PBMCs or T cells enriched from blood (not recorded which). The receptors come from a woman in her fifties or sixties with acute COVID-19. Each CDR3 is given with its conserved first and last residue. D genes are given only for firm matches. Rows may omit the clone size; those that give it use once, few, many or a size class.

TRBJ1-2 | . | . | TRBV14 | 15 | CASSQGVLFNYGYTF | TGTGCCAGCAGCCAAGGAGTCCTCTTTAACTATGGCTACACCTTC
TRBJ2-2 | . | TRBD1 | TRBV3-1/TRBV3-2 | 18 | CASSQGGQGKSRAGELFF | TGTGCCAGCAGCCAGGGTGGACAGGGAAAAAGTAGAGCCGGGGAGCTGTTTTTT
TRBJ2-5 | . | TRBD1 | TRBV4-1 | 17 | CASSQARARTGLETQYF | TGCGCCAGCAGCCAAGCAAGGGCTCGGACAGGGTTGGAGACCCAGTACTTC
TRBJ1-1 | . | . | TRBV28 | 13 | CASTKRVNTEAFF | TGTGCCAGCACCAAGAGGGTGAACACTGAAGCTTTCTTT
TRBJ1-6 | once | . | TRBV6-1 | 15 | CASSERGSYNSPLHF | TGTGCCAGCAGTGAAAGGGGCTCCTATAATTCACCCCTCCACTTT
TRBJ2-4 | once | TRBD2 | TRBV11-3 | 14 | CASSFGEGKNIQYF | TGTGCCAGCAGCTTTGGGGAGGGAAAAAACATTCAGTACTTC
TRBJ2-3 | . | TRBD2 | TRBV13 | 19 | CASSPLAGLFSVKADTQYF | TGTGCCAGCAGCCCCTTAGCGGGCCTGTTCTCCGTTAAGGCAGATACGCAGTATTTT
TRBJ1-5 | . | . | TRBV7-2 | 15 | CASSLGRVENQPQHF | TGTGCCAGCAGCTTAGGCAGGGTAGAGAATCAGCCCCAGCATTTT
TRBJ2-3 | . | . | TRBV5-1 | 13 | CASSLQNTDTQYF | TGCGCCAGCAGTTTGCAAAACACAGATACGCAGTATTTT
TRBJ1-5 | . | . | TRBV2 | 15 | CASSVEGGPHQPQHF | TGTGCCAGCAGTGTTGAGGGTGGCCCTCATCAGCCCCAGCATTTT
TRBJ2-3 | . | . | TRBV2 | 17 | CASSEVKVREGTDTQYF | TGTGCCAGCAGTGAAGTCAAAGTGCGGGAAGGTACAGATACGCAGTATTTT
TRBJ2-1 | . | . | TRBV5-1 | 15 | CASSLVSESYNEQFF | TGCGCCAGCAGCTTGGTAAGTGAGTCCTACAATGAGCAGTTCTTC
TRBJ2-1 | . | . | TRBV7-9 | 12 | CASSRLVDEQFF | TGTGCCAGCAGCCGACTAGTTGATGAGCAGTTCTTC
TRBJ2-7 | few | . | TRBV13 | 15 | CASQGRGDTSYEQYF | TGTGCCAGCCAAGGCAGAGGGGACACGTCCTACGAGCAGTACTTC
TRBJ2-1 | once | TRBD1 | TRBV9 | 13 | CASTQPGGNEQFF | TGTGCCAGCACCCAGCCAGGGGGCAATGAGCAGTTCTTC
TRBJ1-2 | . | TRBD1 | TRBV5-1 | 15 | CASSLNGGQGDGYTF | TGCGCCAGCAGCTTAAACGGGGGACAGGGGGATGGCTACACCTTC
TRBJ1-5 | . | TRBD1 | TRBV2 | 15 | CASSGQGQSNQPQHF | TGTGCCAGCAGTGGTCAGGGACAGAGCAATCAGCCCCAGCATTTT
TRBJ2-3 | . | TRBD1 | TRBV7-8 | 15 | CASSSNLGQTDTQYF | TGTGCCAGCAGCTCGAACCTGGGACAGACAGATACGCAGTATTTT
TRBJ2-7 | . | TRBD2 | TRBV11-2 | 15 | CASSTLAGPSYEQYF | TGTGCCAGTAGTACTCTAGCGGGTCCTTCCTACGAGCAGTACTTC
TRBJ1-5 | once | TRBD1 | TRBV15 | 15 | CATSSFDREGQPQHF | TGTGCCACCAGCAGCTTCGACAGGGAAGGACAGCCCCAGCATTTT
TRBJ2-5 | . | TRBD1 | TRBV3-1/TRBV3-2 | 17 | CASRRNYQGQVGETQYF | TGTGCCAGCAGACGCAATTACCAGGGACAGGTAGGGGAGACCCAGTACTTC
TRBJ2-5 | . | TRBD2 | TRBV6-5 | 16 | CASSSTPPAGGETQYF | TGTGCCAGCAGTTCCACCCCCCCGGCGGGAGGAGAGACCCAGTACTTC
TRBJ2-7 | . | . | TRBV5-1 | 15 | CASSLEGIAPGWQYF | TGCGCCAGCAGCTTGGAGGGGATCGCACCGGGTTGGCAGTACTTC